These 9 T cell receptor beta chains share one sample of origin, sequenced in a study of T cell repertoires in cytomegalovirus infection. Using its own MiXCR run on the reads, TCRdb lists one record per CDR3 protein. Of just over 300,000 distinct CDR3 sequences in the sample, roughly 17% were seen once. Material: PBMCs. The source of these receptors is a human donor in good health (CMV status not recorded). Some clones in this sample may be carry-over from other donors' samples.

This clonotype has a count of ten or more. This rearrangement joins TRBV7-2 to TRBJ1-2, with 9 bases fitting TRBD1. CDR3 length: 14 amino acids. Trimming at V came to 4 bases and at J to 7 bases, leaving 7 bases not matched to a gene. Germline V gives CDR1 SGHTA, CDR2 FQGNSA. CDR3 amino acids: CASSSPGQGSGYTF. In nucleotides, the CDR3 is TGTGCCAGCAGCTCCCCGGGACAGGGATCTGGCTACACCTTC.

This clonotype has at least ten counts. The CDR3 region is CASSFPPSTTNNEQFF. The CDR3 DNA reads TGTGCCAGCAGCTTTCCTCCAAGTACTACCAACAATGAGCAGTTCTTC. V and J are TRBV7-2 and TRBJ2-1; D is undetermined. Germline assignment: CDR1 SGHTA and CDR2 FQGNSA. CDR3 length equals 16 residues. V was clipped by 3 bases and J by 5 bases, with 17 bases between them.

Ten or more counts support this clonotype. This chain links TRBV6-1 with TRBJ2-7; 8 bases align to TRBD2. From germline, CDR1 is MNHNS and CDR2 SASEGT. The J segment lost 4 bases and the V segment lost 4 bases, leaving 9 bases of the junction unmatched. There are 15 residues in the CDR3. The CDR3 is CASSANPGGGYEQYF. In nucleotides, the CDR3 is TGTGCCAGCAGTGCGAACCCCGGGGGGGGATACGAGCAGTACTTC.

This rearrangement joins TRBV11-2 to TRBJ2-7; D not resolved. The CDR3 extends over 12 amino acids. Germline CDR1 is SGHAT and CDR2 is FQNNGV. Deletions cut 2 bases from V and 4 bases from J, with 6 bases between. The CDR3 is CASSLSQYEQYF. In DNA, the CDR3 is TGTGCCAGCAGCTTATCCCAGTACGAGCAGTACTTC. Based on the CDR3 plus reference TRBV11-2 and TRBJ2-7, the full variable domain is EAGVAQSPRYKIIEKRQSVAFWCNPISGHATLYWYQQILGQGPKLLIQFQNNGVVDDSQLPKDRFSAERLKGVDSTLKIQPAKLEDSAVYLCASSLSQYEQYFGPGTRLTVT.

This chain links TRBV4-2 with TRBJ1-1, with D tentatively TRBD1 (5 bases). Trimming cost V 4 bases and J 4 bases, with 19 bases left between them. This CDR3 spans 16 amino acids. From germline, CDR1 is LGHNA and CDR2 YNFKEQ. CDR3 in amino acids: CASSPVSGDLGTEAFF. The DNA of the CDR3 is TGTGCCAGCAGCCCGGTCAGCGGGGACTTGGGCACTGAAGCTTTCTTT.

This clonotype was observed many times. The chain employs TRBV6-1 and TRBJ1-5, with D perhaps TRBD1 (6 bases). The CDR3 sequence is 14 residues long. Germline CDR1 MNHNS, CDR2 SASEGT. V was shortened by 5 bases and J by 0 bases, with 8 bases between the two germline ends. The CDR3 nucleotides are TGTGCCAGCAGTCGACAGGTTAGCAATCAGCCCCAGCATTTT. Translated, it gives CASSRQVSNQPQHF.

The chain uses TRBV7-8 and TRBJ1-3, with D maybe TRBD1 (5 bases). The V gene lost 5 bases and the J gene lost 7 bases, with 15 bases spanning the gap. CDR3 size: 14 residues. CDR1 is SGHVS and CDR2 is FQNEAQ in the germline V gene. The chain's CDR3 is CASSPPGRGNTIYF. The CDR3, as DNA: TGTGCCAGCAGCCCCCCGGGTCGGGGCAACACCATATATTTT.

Only a few counts were recorded for this clonotype. The J gene is TRBJ2-1, the V gene TRBV7-9; 7 nucleotides match TRBD1. Germline lookup yields CDR1 SEHNR and CDR2 FQNEAQ (reference sequence). The CDR3 has 15 amino acids. Unmatched junction bases numbered 10, after V lost 5 bases and J lost 6 bases. In DNA, the CDR3 is TGTGCCAGCAGCCCCCGACAGGGTCAGGTCAATGAGCAGTTCTTC. As protein: CASSPRQGQVNEQFF.

The table lists this clonotype with many counts. The CDR3 DNA reads TGTGCCAGCAGTCTTAGACAGGCGTACAACTACGAGCAGTACTTC. This sequence encodes CASSLRQAYNYEQYF. This chain joins TRBV7-2 and TRBJ2-7; possible D gene TRBD1, 6 bases. Germline lookup yields CDR1 SGHTA and CDR2 FQGNSA. Trimming stripped 6 bases from V and 3 bases from J, with 18 bases between. The CDR3 has 15 amino acids.